The 13 T cell receptor beta chains in this list originate from one sample, sequenced in a study of shared clonotypes between healthy human individuals. This table comes from immunoSEQ multiplex PCR, and its TCRdb copy is limited to in-frame clones, with some not included. Among millions of clones listed, 85% to 95% were seen once. Sequencing used naive CD4+ T cells sorted from blood. Subset described: CD45RA+ positively selected. The source is a man aged 18 to 29 in good health.

DNA of the CDR3: TGTGCCAGCAGTTCCAGGGGTGGTGGCTACACCTTC. It translates to CASSSRGGGYTF. This chain connects TRBV6-1 to TRBJ1-2; TRBD1 might be the D (6 bases). This CDR3 contains 12 residues. Trimming cost V 5 bases and J 7 bases, with 11 bases left between them. CDR1 is MNHNS, CDR2 SASEGT, per germline.

The chain carries TRBV27 and TRBJ2-1; a possible D gene is TRBD1 (6 bases). Trimming removed 2 bases from V and 5 bases from J, with 7 bases in between. This CDR3 region has 13 residues. The germline V gene encodes CDR1 MNHEY and CDR2 SMNVEV (reference sequence). CDR3 DNA: TGTGCCAGCAGTTTAGCAGGGGACAATGAGCAGTTCTTC. Protein sequence: CASSLAGDNEQFF.

This chain joins TRBV7-8 and TRBJ2-2; D gene unclear. The CDR3 contains 16 residues. V shed 3 bases and J shed 1 base, with 12 bases lying between them. Germline V gives CDR1 SGHVS, CDR2 FQNEAQ. CDR3 sequence reads: CASSFLSQLNTGELFF. CDR3 nucleotide sequence: TGTGCCAGCAGCTTTTTATCCCAACTGAACACCGGGGAGCTGTTTTTT.

The chain joins TRBV28 to TRBJ1-2, with 10 bases lining up with TRBD1. CDR1 MDHEN and CDR2 SYDVKM come from the germline V gene. The trim removed 5 bases at V and 5 bases at J, leaving 8 bases unmatched. The CDR3 covers 15 residues. The DNA for the CDR3 is TGTGCCAGCAGTCGGACAGGGGGATTAGGGTATGGCTACACCTTC. Protein: CASSRTGGLGYGYTF.

This chain links TRBV7-2 with TRBJ2-7; 8 bases match TRBD1. This CDR3 has 15 residues. The V and J ends lost 1 base and 7 bases, in that order; junction bases with no gene match: 9. The germline gives CDR1 SGHTA, CDR2 FQGNSA. As DNA, the CDR3 is TGTGCCAGCAGCTTAGTATGGCAGGGGGCGCGTGAGCAGTACTTC. This sequence encodes CASSLVWQGAREQYF.

V gene TRBV2 combines with J gene TRBJ2-1, with 8 positions matching TRBD1. The CDR3 runs to 15 residues. V was clipped by 4 bases and J by 4 bases; unmatched bases: 6. From germline, CDR1 is SNHLY and CDR2 FYNNEI. In DNA form, the CDR3 reads TGTGCCAGCAGTGTCCAGGGGGCAGGTTACAATGAGCAGTTCTTC. Its protein product is CASSVQGAGYNEQFF.

The chain is built from TRBV19 and TRBJ1-1; 8 bases line up with TRBD1. V gave up 3 bases and J gave up 0 bases; unmatched junction bases: 12. CDR1 is LNHDA and CDR2 is SQIVND in the germline V gene (reference sequence). This CDR3 contains 18 residues. The CDR3 bases are TGTGCCAGTAGTATTTTCTCCCGGACAGGGATTATGAACACTGAAGCTTTCTTT. This gives the protein CASSIFSRTGIMNTEAFF.

The V gene is TRBV5-1, the J gene TRBJ2-7; D ambiguous. Trimming took off 0 bases at V and 0 bases at J, with 7 bases between the two ends. The CDR3 is 14 amino acids. From germline, CDR1 is SGHRS and CDR2 YFSETQ. DNA for the CDR3: TGCGCCAGCAGCTTGGATCTGGCCTCCTACGAGCAGTACTTC. It yields the protein CASSLDLASYEQYF.

The V gene is TRBV18, the J gene TRBJ2-2; weak D call: TRBD2 (5 bases). The germline V gene has CDR1 KGHSH and CDR2 LQKENI. Trimming shortened V by 1 base and J by 6 bases, and 9 bases separated the two germline ends. The CDR3 is 14 residues long. CDR3 sequence: CASSPQDFSGELFF. The CDR3 coding sequence is TGTGCCAGCTCACCACAGGACTTCTCCGGGGAGCTGTTTTTT. Full variable domain (missing parts from reference TRBV18 and TRBJ2-2): NAGVMQNPRHLVRRRGQEARLRCSPMKGHSHVYWYRQLPEEGLKFMVYLQKENIIDESGMPKERFSAEFPKEGPSILRIQQVVRGDSAAYFCASSPQDFSGELFFGEGSRLTVL.

V and J are TRBV9 and TRBJ2-3; D might be TRBD1 (6 bases). CDR3 length: 12 residues. V shed 3 bases and J shed 5 bases, with 7 bases lying between them. CDR1 and CDR2 from the germline V gene are SGDLS and YYNGEE. The CDR3 DNA reads as TGTGCCAGCAGCGACAGGGTAGATACGCAGTATTTT. Translated: CASSDRVDTQYF.

V and J are TRBV28 and TRBJ2-7, with D possibly being TRBD2 (6 bases). Trimming removed 1 base at V and 6 bases at J, with 13 bases between. CDR1 is MDHEN and CDR2 is SYDVKM in the germline V gene. The CDR3 runs 14 residues. CDR3 sequence: CASSLSTRATEQYF. CDR3 coding DNA: TGTGCCAGCAGTTTATCGACTAGGGCGACCGAGCAGTACTTC.

This chain links TRBV6-6 with TRBJ1-2; TRBD1 is a possible D gene (6 bases). The germline CDR1 and CDR2 sequences are MNHNY and SVGAGI (reference sequence). V lost 6 bases and J lost 0, with 14 bases in between. The CDR3 is 15 residues long. CDR3 sequence: CASRRTGTANYGYTF. The DNA for the CDR3 is TGTGCCAGCAGGCGAACAGGGACCGCTAACTATGGCTACACCTTC.

This clone is a singleton in its sample. V usage is TRBV2 and J usage is TRBJ2-7; D is ambiguous. V was cut by 7 bases and J by 7 bases, with 17 bases left in between. The CDR3 spans 13 residues. Germline V gene lookup returns CDR1 SNHLY and CDR2 FYNNEI. CDR3 nucleotide sequence: TGTGCCAGCACTCTTCGGACGTATACGGAGCAGTACTTC. Translation gives CASTLRTYTEQYF.